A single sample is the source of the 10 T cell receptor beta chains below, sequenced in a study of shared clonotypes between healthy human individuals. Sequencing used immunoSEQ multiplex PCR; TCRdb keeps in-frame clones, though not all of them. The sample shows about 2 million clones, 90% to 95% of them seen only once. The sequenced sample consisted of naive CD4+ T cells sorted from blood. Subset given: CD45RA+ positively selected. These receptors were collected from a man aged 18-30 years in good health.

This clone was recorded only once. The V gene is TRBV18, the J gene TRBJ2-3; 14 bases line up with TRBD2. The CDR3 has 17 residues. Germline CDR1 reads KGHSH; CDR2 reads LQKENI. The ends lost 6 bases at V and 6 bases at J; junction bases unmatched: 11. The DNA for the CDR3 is TGTGCCAGCTCTCATGGACTAGCGGGAGGACCCCAGGATACGCAGTATTTT. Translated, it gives CASSHGLAGGPQDTQYF. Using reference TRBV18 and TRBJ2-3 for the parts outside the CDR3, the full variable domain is NAGVMQNPRHLVRRRGQEARLRCSPMKGHSHVYWYRQLPEEGLKFMVYLQKENIIDESGMPKERFSAEFPKEGPSILRIQQVVRGDSAAYFCASSHGLAGGPQDTQYFGPGTRLTVL.

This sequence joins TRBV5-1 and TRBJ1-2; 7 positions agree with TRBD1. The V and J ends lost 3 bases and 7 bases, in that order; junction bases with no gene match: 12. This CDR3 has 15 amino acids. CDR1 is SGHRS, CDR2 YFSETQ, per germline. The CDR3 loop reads CASSSGQEQSSGYTF. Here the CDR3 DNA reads TGCGCCAGCAGCTCCGGACAGGAACAATCGAGTGGCTACACCTTC.

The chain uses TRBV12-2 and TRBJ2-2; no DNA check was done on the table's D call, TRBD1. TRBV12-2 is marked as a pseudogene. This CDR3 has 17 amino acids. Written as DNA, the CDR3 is TGTGCAAGTCGCTTAGGACGACGACAGTCGAACACCGGGGAGCTGTTTTTT. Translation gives CASRLGRRQSNTGELFF.

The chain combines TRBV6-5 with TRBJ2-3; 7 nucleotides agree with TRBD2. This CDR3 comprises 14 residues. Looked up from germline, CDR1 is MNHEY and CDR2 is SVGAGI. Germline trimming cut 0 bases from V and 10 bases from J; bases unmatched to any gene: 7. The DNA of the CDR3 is TGTGCCAGCAGTTACTCCACCGGGACTACGGCGCAGTATTTT. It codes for CASSYSTGTTAQYF.

The CDR3 DNA reads TGTGCCAGCAGCCCATTAGGGTCTACCTTATACGAGCAGTACTTC. Protein sequence: CASSPLGSTLYEQYF. The chain carries TRBV5-4 and TRBJ2-7; D remains unclear. Deletions cut 4 bases from V and 4 bases from J, with 18 bases between. The CDR3 sequence is 15 residues long. Germline CDR1 is SGHNT and CDR2 is YYREEE (reference sequence).

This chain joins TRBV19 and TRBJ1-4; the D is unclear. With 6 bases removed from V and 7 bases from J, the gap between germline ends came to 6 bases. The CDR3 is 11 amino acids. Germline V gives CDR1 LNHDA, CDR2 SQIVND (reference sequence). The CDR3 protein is CASRASEKLFF. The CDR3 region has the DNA TGTGCCAGTAGGGCGAGTGAAAAACTGTTTTTT.

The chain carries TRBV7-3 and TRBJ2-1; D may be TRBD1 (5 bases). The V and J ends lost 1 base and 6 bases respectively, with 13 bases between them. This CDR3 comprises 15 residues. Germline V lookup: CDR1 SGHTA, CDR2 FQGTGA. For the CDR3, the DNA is TGTGCCAGCAGCTTAAACAGGAACTCCCCCAATGAGCAGTTCTTC. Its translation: CASSLNRNSPNEQFF. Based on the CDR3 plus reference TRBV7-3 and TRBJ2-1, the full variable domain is GAGVSQTPSNKVTEKGKYVELRCDPISGHTALYWYRQSLGQGPEFLIYFQGTGAADDSGLPNDRFFAVRPEGSVSTLKIQRTERGDSAVYLCASSLNRNSPNEQFFGPGTRLTVL.

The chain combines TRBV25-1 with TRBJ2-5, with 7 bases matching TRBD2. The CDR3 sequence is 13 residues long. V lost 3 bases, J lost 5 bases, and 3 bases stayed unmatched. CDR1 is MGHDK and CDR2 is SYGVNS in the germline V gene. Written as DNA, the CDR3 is TGTGCCAGCAGTGACTCCGGGGGGGAGACCCAGTACTTC. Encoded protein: CASSDSGGETQYF. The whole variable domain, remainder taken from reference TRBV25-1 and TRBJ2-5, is EADIYQTPRYLVIGTGKKITLECSQTMGHDKMYWYQQDPGMELHLIHYSYGVNSTEKGDLSSESTVSRIRTEHFPLTLESARPSHTSQYLCASSDSGGETQYFGPGTRLLVL.

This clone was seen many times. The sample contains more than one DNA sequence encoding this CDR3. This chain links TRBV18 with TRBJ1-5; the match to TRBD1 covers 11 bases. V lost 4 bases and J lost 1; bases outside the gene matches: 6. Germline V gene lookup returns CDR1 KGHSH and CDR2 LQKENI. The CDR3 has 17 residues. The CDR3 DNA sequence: TGTGCCAGCTCACACGCCGGGACAGGGGGGAGCAATCAGCCCCAGCATTTT. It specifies CASSHAGTGGSNQPQHF.

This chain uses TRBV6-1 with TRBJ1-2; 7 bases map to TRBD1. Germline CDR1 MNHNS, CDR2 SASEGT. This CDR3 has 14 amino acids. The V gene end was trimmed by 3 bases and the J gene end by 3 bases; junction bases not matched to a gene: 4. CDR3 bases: TGTGCCAGCAGTGACCCCGACAGGGACTATGGCTACACCTTC. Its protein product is CASSDPDRDYGYTF.